This TCR beta chain was recovered during a study of blood T cell repertoires in COVID-19. Across the study: Material from acute and convalescent COVID-19 was sourced from the United States, Italy and Spain. From T cells, B-cell-depleted T cells, or PBMCs came the material, which was cDNA or gDNA.

In the source study's methods: Using reference gene primer amplification, nucleated cell counts were estimated. Some clones are missing from TCRdb's copy, which holds only in-frame ones; the method was immunoSEQ multiplex PCR. The V and J calls and the clone size are those of that table, but D and trimming were determined from the DNA. This sample carries 200,000 to 250,000 clones, nearly 90% of them seen once, and the ten largest clones take approximately 12%. The CDR3 loop spans 14 amino acids. Germline CDR1 MNHEY, CDR2 SMNVEV (reference sequence). J lost 2 bases, V lost 6 bases, and 6 bases had no gene match.

J is TRBJ2-5 and V is TRBV27, with TRBD2 matching 7 bases. The sequenced material came from peripheral blood. The sequence was collected from a woman younger than 30 who had recovered from COVID-19. CDR3 sequence reads: CASSPLALQETQYF. CDR3 DNA: TGTGCCAGCAGCCCACTAGCGTTACAAGAGACCCAGTACTTC.